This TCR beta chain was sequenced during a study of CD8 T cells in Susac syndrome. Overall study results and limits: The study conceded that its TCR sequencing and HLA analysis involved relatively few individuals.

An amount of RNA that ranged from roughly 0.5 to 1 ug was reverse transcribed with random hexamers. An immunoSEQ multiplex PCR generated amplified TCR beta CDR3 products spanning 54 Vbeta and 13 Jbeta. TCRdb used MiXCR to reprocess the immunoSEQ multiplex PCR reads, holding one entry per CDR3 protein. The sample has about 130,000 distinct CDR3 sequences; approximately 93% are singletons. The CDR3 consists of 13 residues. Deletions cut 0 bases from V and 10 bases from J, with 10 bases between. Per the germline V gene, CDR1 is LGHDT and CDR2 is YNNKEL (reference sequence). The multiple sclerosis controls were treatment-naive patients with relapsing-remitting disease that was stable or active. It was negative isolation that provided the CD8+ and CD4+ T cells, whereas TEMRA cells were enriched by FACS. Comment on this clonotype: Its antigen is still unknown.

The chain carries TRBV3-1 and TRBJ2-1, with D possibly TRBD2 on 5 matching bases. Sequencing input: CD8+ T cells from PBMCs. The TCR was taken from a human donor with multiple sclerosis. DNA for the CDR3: TGTGCCAGCAGCCAAGATCTAGGGAGCGAGCAGTTCTTC. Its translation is CASSQDLGSEQFF.